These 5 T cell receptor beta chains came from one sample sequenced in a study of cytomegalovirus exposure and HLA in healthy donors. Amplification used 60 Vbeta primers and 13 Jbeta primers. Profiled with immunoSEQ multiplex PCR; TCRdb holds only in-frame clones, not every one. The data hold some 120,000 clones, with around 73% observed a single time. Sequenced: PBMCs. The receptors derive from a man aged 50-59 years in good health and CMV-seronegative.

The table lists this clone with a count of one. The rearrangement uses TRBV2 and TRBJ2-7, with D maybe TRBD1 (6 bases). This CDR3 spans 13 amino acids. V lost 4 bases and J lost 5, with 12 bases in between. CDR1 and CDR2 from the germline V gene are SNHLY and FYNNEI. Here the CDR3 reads CASSVDSRNEQYF. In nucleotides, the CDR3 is TGTGCCAGCAGTGTGGACAGCCGTAACGAGCAGTACTTC.

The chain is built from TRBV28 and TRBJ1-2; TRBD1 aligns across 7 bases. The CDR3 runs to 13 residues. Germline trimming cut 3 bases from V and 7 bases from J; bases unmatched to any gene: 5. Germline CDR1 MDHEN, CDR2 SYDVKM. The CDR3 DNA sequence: TGTGCCAGCAGTTTGCTTGACAGGGCTGGCTACACCTTC. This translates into CASSLLDRAGYTF.

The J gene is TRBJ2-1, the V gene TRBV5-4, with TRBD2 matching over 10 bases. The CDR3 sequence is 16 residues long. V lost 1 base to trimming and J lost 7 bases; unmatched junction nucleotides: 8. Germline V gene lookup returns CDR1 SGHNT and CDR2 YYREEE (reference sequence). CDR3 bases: TGTGCCAGCAGCTTGATCGTTTCTAGCGGGAGTAATGAGCAGTTCTTC. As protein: CASSLIVSSGSNEQFF.

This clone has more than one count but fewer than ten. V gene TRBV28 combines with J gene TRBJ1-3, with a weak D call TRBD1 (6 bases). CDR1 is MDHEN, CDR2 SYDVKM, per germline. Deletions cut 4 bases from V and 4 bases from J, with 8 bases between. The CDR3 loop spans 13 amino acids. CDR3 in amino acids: CASSSGQGNTIYF. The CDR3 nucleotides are TGTGCCAGCAGTTCTGGACAGGGAAACACCATATATTTT.

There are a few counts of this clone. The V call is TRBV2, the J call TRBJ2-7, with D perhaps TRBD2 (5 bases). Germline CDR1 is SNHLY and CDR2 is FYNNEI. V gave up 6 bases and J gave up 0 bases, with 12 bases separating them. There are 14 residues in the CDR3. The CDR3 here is CASRGTGNSYEQYF. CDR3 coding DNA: TGTGCCAGCAGGGGAACCGGGAACTCCTACGAGCAGTACTTC.